This TCR beta chain was retrieved from a study of blood T cell repertoires in COVID-19. Libraries were prepared by immunoSEQ multiplex PCR; TCRdb keeps only in-frame clonotypes and omits some of them. The table includes 97,000 or so clones, around 90% detected once. Germline V gene lookup returns CDR1 MNHEY and CDR2 SMNVEV (reference sequence). CDR3 length equals 14 residues. Trimming shortened V by 4 bases and J by 8 bases, and 17 bases separated the two germline ends. The source is a man in his fifties with active or convalescent COVID-19. Sequencing was performed on peripheral blood. The J gene is TRBJ1-1, the V gene TRBV27; perhaps TRBD1 as D (5 bases). This CDR3 is CASSSRGTGSEAFF. In DNA, the CDR3 is TGTGCCAGCAGTTCTAGGGGAACGGGTTCCGAAGCTTTCTTT.